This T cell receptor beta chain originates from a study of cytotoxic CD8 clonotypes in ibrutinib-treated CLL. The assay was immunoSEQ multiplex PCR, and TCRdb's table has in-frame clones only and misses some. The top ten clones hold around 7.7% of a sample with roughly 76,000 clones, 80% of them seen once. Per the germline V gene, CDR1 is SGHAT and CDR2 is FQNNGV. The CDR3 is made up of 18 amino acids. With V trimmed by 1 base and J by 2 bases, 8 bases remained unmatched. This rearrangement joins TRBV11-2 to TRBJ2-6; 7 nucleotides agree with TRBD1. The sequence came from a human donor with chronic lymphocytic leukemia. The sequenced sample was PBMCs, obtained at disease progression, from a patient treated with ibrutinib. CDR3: CASSLGDRVSAGANVLTF. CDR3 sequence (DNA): TGTGCCAGCAGCTTAGGAGACAGGGTTAGCGCTGGGGCCAACGTCCTGACTTTC.